This record concerns one T cell receptor beta chain sequence. At the DNA level, this CDR3 is encoded by other sequences in the same sample as well. The data were produced by immunoSEQ multiplex PCR, yet TCRdb's version contains in-frame clones alone and is incomplete. The table shows 110,000 or so clones, with under 95% occurring only once. These data come from a study of T cells after somatic rescue of genetic block. V was trimmed by 4 bases and J by 10 bases, leaving 4 bases between them. CDR1 and CDR2 from the germline V gene are MGHRA and YSYEKL. This CDR3 spans 10 amino acids. The sample taken for sequencing was peripheral blood mononuclear cells (PBMCs). The origin of this receptor is a young woman. The chain combines TRBV4-1 with TRBJ1-4; D gene ambiguous. CDR3 in amino acids: CASSRGKLFF. The CDR3 DNA reads TGCGCCAGCAGCCGCGGAAAACTGTTTTTT.